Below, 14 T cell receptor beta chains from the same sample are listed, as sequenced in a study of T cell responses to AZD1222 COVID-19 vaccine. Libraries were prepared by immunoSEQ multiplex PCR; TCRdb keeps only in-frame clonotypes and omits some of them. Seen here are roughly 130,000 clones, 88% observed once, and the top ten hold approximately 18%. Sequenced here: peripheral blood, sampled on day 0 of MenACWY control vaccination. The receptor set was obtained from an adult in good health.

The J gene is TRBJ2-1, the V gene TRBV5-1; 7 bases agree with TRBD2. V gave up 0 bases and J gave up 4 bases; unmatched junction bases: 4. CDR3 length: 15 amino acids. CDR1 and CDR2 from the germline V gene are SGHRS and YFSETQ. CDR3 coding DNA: TGCGCCAGCAGCTTGGCTGGGAGGGGTTACAATGAGCAGTTCTTC. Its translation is CASSLAGRGYNEQFF.

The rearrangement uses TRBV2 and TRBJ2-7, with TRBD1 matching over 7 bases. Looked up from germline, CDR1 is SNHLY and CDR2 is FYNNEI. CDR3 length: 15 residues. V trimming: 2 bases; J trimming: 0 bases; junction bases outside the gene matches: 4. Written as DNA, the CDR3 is TGTGCCAGCAGTGAAAGGGGGCTTCCCTCCTACGAGCAGTACTTC. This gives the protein CASSERGLPSYEQYF.

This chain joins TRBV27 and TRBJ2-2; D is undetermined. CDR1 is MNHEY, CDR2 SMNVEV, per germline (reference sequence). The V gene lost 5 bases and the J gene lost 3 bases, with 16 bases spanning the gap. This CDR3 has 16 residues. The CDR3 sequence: CASSMLGGWDTGELFF. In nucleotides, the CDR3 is TGTGCCAGCAGTATGTTAGGCGGCTGGGACACCGGGGAGCTGTTTTTT.

CDR3 residues: CASSPSSLAFNQPQHF. The CDR3 coding sequence is TGTGCCAGCAGTCCATCTAGTTTGGCTTTTAATCAGCCCCAGCATTTT. J is TRBJ1-5 and V is TRBV28; D not certain. The V gene's germline CDR1 is MDHEN and CDR2 SYDVKM. Trimming stripped 5 bases from V and 4 bases from J, with 18 bases between. CDR3 length: 16 residues.

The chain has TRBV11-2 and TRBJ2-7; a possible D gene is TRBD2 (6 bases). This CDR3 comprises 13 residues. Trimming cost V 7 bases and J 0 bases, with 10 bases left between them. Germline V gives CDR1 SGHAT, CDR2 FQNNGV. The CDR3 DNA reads TGTGCCAGCACGCTAGCGTTCTCCTACGAGCAGTACTTC. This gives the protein CASTLAFSYEQYF.

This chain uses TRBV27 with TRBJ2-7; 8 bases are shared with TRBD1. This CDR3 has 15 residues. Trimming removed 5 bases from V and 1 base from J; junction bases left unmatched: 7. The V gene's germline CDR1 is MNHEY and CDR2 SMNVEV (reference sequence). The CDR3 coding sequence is TGTGCCAGCAGTAAAACAGGGGGAGCGTCCTACGAGCAGTACTTC. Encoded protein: CASSKTGGASYEQYF.

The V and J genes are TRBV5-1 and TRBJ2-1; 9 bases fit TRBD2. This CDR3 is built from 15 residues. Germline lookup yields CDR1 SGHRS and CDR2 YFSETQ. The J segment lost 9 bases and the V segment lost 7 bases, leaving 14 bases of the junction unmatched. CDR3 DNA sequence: TGCGCCAGCCTCTCGACAGCGGGAGGACCTGGTGAGCAGTTCTTC. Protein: CASLSTAGGPGEQFF.

The DNA of the CDR3 is TGTGCGAGGGCCCCGGATCCTCGCTCTGGGGCCAACGTCCTGACTTTC. This gives the protein CARAPDPRSGANVLTF. The chain links TRBV21-1 to TRBJ2-6; the table names TRBD2, a call not compared with the DNA. TRBV21-1 is described as a pseudogene. This CDR3 comprises 16 residues.

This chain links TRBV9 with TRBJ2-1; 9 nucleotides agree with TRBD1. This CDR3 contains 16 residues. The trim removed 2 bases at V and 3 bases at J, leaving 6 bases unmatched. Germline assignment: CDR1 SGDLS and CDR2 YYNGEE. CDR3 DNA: TGTGCCAGCAGCGTCGAGGGACAGGGTGGCTACAATGAGCAGTTCTTC. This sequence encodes CASSVEGQGGYNEQFF. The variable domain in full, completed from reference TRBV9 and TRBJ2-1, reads DSGVTQTPKHLITATGQRVTLRCSPRSGDLSVYWYQQSLDQGLQFLIQYYNGEERAKGNILERFSAQQFPDLHSELNLSSLELGDSALYFCASSVEGQGGYNEQFFGPGTRLTVL.

The CDR3 protein is CAAGQGRNTEAFF. The CDR3 DNA reads as TGTGCCGCCGGACAGGGGAGGAATACTGAAGCTTTCTTT. The V gene is TRBV10-3, the J gene TRBJ1-1; 9 nucleotides match TRBD1. This CDR3 has 13 amino acids. After removal of 11 bases from V and 5 bases from J, the junction contained 9 bases not matched to a gene. The germline gives CDR1 ENHRY, CDR2 SYGVKD.

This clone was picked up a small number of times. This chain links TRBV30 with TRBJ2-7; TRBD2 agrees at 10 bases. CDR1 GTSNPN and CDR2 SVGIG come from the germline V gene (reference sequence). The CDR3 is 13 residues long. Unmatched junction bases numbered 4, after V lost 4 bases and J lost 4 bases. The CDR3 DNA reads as TGTGCCTGGAACCCTAGCGGGAGATACGAGCAGTACTTC. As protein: CAWNPSGRYEQYF.

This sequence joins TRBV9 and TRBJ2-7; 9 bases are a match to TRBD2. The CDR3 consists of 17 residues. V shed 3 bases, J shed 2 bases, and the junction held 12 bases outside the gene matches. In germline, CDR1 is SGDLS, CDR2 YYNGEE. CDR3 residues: CASSGTSSGSSPYEQYF. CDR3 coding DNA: TGTGCCAGCAGCGGAACAAGTAGCGGGAGTTCTCCCTACGAGCAGTACTTC.

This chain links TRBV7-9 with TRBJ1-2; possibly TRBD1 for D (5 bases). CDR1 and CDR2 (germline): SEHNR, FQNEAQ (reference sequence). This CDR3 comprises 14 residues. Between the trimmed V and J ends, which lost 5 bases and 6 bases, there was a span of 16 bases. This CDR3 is CASSQDQGRHGYTF. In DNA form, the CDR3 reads TGTGCCAGCAGCCAGGACCAGGGTCGGCATGGCTACACCTTC.

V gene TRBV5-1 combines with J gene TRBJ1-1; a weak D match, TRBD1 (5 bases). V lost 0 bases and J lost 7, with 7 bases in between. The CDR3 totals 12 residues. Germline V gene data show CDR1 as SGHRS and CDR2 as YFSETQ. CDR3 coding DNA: TGCGCCAGCAGCTTGGGGGGGAATGAAGCTTTCTTT. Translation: CASSLGGNEAFF. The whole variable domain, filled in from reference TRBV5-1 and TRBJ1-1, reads KAGVTQTPRYLIKTRGQQVTLSCSPISGHRSVSWYQQTPGQGLQFLFEYFSETQRNKGNFPGRFSGRQFSNSRSEMNVSTLELGDSALYLCASSLGGNEAFFGQGTRLTVV.